The 5 T cell receptor beta chains below come from one sample, sequenced in a study of T cell responses to AZD1222 COVID-19 vaccine. Clones were sequenced by immunoSEQ multiplex PCR, and TCRdb holds only the in-frame ones, with some missing. This table has about 140,000 clones, 80% to 95% appearing once. Sequenced material: peripheral blood, taken on day 0 of AZD1222 vaccination. These receptor sequences come from an adult in good health.

J is TRBJ2-3 and V is TRBV28, with D possibly being TRBD1 (5 bases). Trimming cost V 4 bases and J 4 bases, with 24 bases left between them. Germline V gene lookup returns CDR1 MDHEN and CDR2 SYDVKM. CDR3 size: 18 residues. The CDR3 protein is CASSSDGRGMSAADTQYF. For the CDR3, the DNA is TGTGCCAGCAGTTCCGACGGAAGGGGTATGTCTGCCGCAGATACGCAGTATTTT.

The chain joins TRBV19 to TRBJ1-1; the D is unclear. This CDR3 is 14 amino acids long. CDR1 is LNHDA and CDR2 is SQIVND in the germline V gene (reference sequence). Trimming took 5 bases from V and 4 from J, leaving 14 bases between them. The CDR3 region is CASSPPPGGTEAFF. The DNA for the CDR3 is TGTGCCAGTAGTCCACCCCCCGGCGGCACTGAAGCTTTCTTT.

CDR3 sequence (DNA): TGCAGCGTTGAGGTCCCAGGGAAAAACATTCAGTACTTC. It encodes CSVEVPGKNIQYF. This rearrangement joins TRBV29-1 to TRBJ2-4; D is perhaps TRBD1 (5 bases). The CDR3 loop spans 13 amino acids. Germline assignment: CDR1 SQVTM and CDR2 ANQGSEA. V lost 3 bases and J lost 4, with 10 bases in between. The full variable domain, rest sourced from reference TRBV29-1 and TRBJ2-4, is SAVISQKPSRDICQRGTSLTIQCQVDSQVTMMFWYRQQPGQSLTLIATANQGSEATYESGFVIDKFPISRPNLTFSTLTVSNMSPEDSSIYLCSVEVPGKNIQYFGAGTRLSVL.

The chain has TRBV7-8 and TRBJ2-3; TRBD1 matches at 10 bases. The germline V gene encodes CDR1 SGHVS and CDR2 FQNEAQ. Unmatched junction bases numbered 15, after V lost 2 bases and J lost 1 base. The CDR3 sequence is 20 residues long. CDR3 loop: CASSLYGGQGFSLGTDTQYF. DNA for the CDR3: TGTGCCAGCAGCTTATATGGGGGACAGGGGTTTAGTCTGGGCACAGATACGCAGTATTTT.

The chain links TRBV23-1 to TRBJ2-1; tentative D call: TRBD2 (6 bases). TRBV23-1 is identified as an open reading frame with a role that is uncertain. Trimming took 3 bases from V and 5 from J, leaving 17 bases between them. The CDR3 runs to 16 residues. The CDR3 coding sequence is TGCGCCAGCAGTCACATATCCGAGGAGGGAAACAATGAGCAGTTCTTC. This codes for CASSHISEEGNNEQFF.